These 23 T cell receptor beta chains were all obtained from the same sample, sequenced in a study of shared clonotypes between healthy human individuals. TCRdb keeps only in-frame clones here, not all; method: immunoSEQ multiplex PCR. The sample has about 1.1 million clones; approximately 80% are singletons. The sample consisted of memory CD4+ T cells from PBMCs. This sample's subset: CD45RA-negative fraction. These receptors were taken from a man aged 18-30 years in good health. Some clones in this sample may be carry-over from other donors' samples.

The J gene is TRBJ1-1, the V gene TRBV11-3; D possibly corresponds to TRBD1 (5 bases). The V end was cut by 5 bases, the J end by 2 bases, with 9 bases between. Germline V gene data show CDR1 as SGHNT and CDR2 as YENEEA. The length of the CDR3 is 13 residues. DNA for the CDR3: TGTGCCAGCAGCGCAGGACACAACACTGAAGCTTTCTTT. This gives the protein CASSAGHNTEAFF.

CDR3 coding DNA: TGCGCCAGCAGCCAAGCAGGGCTAGCTCCCTTAGCTACCGGGGAGCTGTTTTTT. Translating it yields CASSQAGLAPLATGELFF. V is TRBV4-3 and J is TRBJ2-2; D is tentatively TRBD1 or TRBD2 (5 bases each). In germline, CDR1 is LGHNA, CDR2 YSLEER. This CDR3 comprises 18 residues. V was trimmed by 1 base and J by 5 bases, leaving 20 bases between them.

The rearrangement uses TRBV28 and TRBJ2-5; 8 bases align to TRBD1. The ends lost 4 bases at V and 1 base at J; junction bases unmatched: 5. The CDR3 has 15 amino acids. CDR1 is MDHEN and CDR2 is SYDVKM in the germline V gene. CDR3 residues: CASSSGGAPQETQYF. For the CDR3, the DNA is TGTGCCAGCAGTTCAGGGGGCGCCCCCCAAGAGACCCAGTACTTC.

CDR3 DNA: TGTGCCAGTAGTCCGGGACAGGGTCTTTCAGATACGCAGTATTTT. Amino acid sequence: CASSPGQGLSDTQYF. J is TRBJ2-3 and V is TRBV19; 9 nucleotides match TRBD1. The germline gives CDR1 LNHDA, CDR2 SQIVND (reference sequence). Trimming at V came to 5 bases and at J to 4 bases, leaving 7 bases not matched to a gene. The CDR3 totals 15 residues.

V usage is TRBV11-1 and J usage is TRBJ2-6; 10 nucleotides align to TRBD1. J gave up 1 base and V 5 bases, and 5 bases lay outside the gene matches. In germline, CDR1 is SGHAT, CDR2 FQDESV (reference sequence). The CDR3 extends over 17 amino acids. CDR3: CASSPWDRGSGANVLTF. DNA for the CDR3: TGTGCCAGCAGCCCCTGGGACAGGGGTTCTGGGGCCAACGTCCTGACTTTC.

J is TRBJ2-7 and V is TRBV7-9; D might be TRBD1 (6 bases). The CDR3 consists of 16 residues. Germline V gene sequence: CDR1 SEHNR, CDR2 FQNEAQ (reference sequence). V dropped 5 bases and J dropped 0 bases, with 17 bases sitting between them. DNA for the CDR3: TGTGCCAGCAGCCCACCCCAGGGGCTAGACTCCTACGAGCAGTACTTC. As protein: CASSPPQGLDSYEQYF.

V is TRBV4-3 and J is TRBJ1-1; tentatively, D is TRBD1 (5 bases). The germline V and J ends were trimmed by 1 base and 0 bases, with 12 bases remaining between them. CDR3 length: 16 residues. The germline V gene has CDR1 LGHNA and CDR2 YSLEER. As DNA, the CDR3 is TGCGCCAGCAGCCAAGGCCGACAGCGACTGAACACTGAAGCTTTCTTT. It encodes CASSQGRQRLNTEAFF.

This clone appeared a few times. The chain combines TRBV7-2 with TRBJ1-2; the D gene is possibly TRBD1 (6 bases). The CDR3 extends over 16 amino acids. The germline gives CDR1 SGHTA, CDR2 FQGNSA. Trimming cost V 5 bases and J 2 bases, with 18 bases left between them. The CDR3, as DNA: TGTGCCAGCAGCCAACCCTCCGGGGGCTTCAACTATGGCTACACCTTC. Translating it yields CASSQPSGGFNYGYTF.

This clone is a singleton in its sample. The chain is built from TRBV11-2 and TRBJ2-2; 7 bases are shared with TRBD1. Per the germline V gene, CDR1 is SGHAT and CDR2 is FQNNGV. V gave up 3 bases and J gave up 0 bases; unmatched junction bases: 4. The CDR3 extends over 16 amino acids. CDR3 nucleotides: TGTGCCAGCAGCTTTAGACAGGGCCCGAACACCGGGGAGCTGTTTTTT. This gives the protein CASSFRQGPNTGELFF.

The J gene is TRBJ2-7, the V gene TRBV27; no definite D call. The CDR3 contains 16 residues. CDR1 MNHEY and CDR2 SMNVEV come from the germline V gene (reference sequence). The V end lost 2 bases, the J end lost 0 bases, and 14 bases lay between the germline ends. The CDR3 protein is CASSLRSPGSSYEQYF. CDR3 nucleotide sequence: TGTGCCAGCAGTTTACGCAGCCCAGGTTCCTCCTACGAGCAGTACTTC.

The chain couples TRBV18 to TRBJ2-1; the match to TRBD1 covers 8 bases. V was clipped by 3 bases and J by 7 bases; unmatched bases: 5. CDR3 length: 14 residues. The germline V gene has CDR1 KGHSH and CDR2 LQKENI. The CDR3 reads CASSPDRERNEQFF. In DNA, the CDR3 is TGTGCCAGCTCACCGGACAGGGAAAGGAATGAGCAGTTCTTC.

Here the CDR3 reads CASSGRVGADTQYF. CDR3 sequence (DNA): TGTGCCAGCAGCGGGCGCGTAGGGGCAGATACGCAGTATTTT. The chain employs TRBV6-1 and TRBJ2-3; the D gene is possibly TRBD1 (5 bases). Germline V gene sequence: CDR1 MNHNS, CDR2 SASEGT. With 6 bases removed from V and 4 bases from J, the gap between germline ends came to 14 bases. The CDR3 loop spans 14 amino acids.

The rearrangement links TRBV28 to TRBJ1-5; TRBD1 is a possible D gene (5 bases). CDR3 length equals 15 residues. Trimming cost V 4 bases and J 0 bases, with 10 bases left between them. Germline-derived CDR1 and CDR2 are MDHEN and SYDVKM. CDR3 nucleotides: TGTGCCAGCAGTTCCCAACAGGTTAGCAATCAGCCCCAGCATTTT. Translation: CASSSQQVSNQPQHF.

V is TRBV10-3 and J is TRBJ1-1; weak D call: TRBD1 (6 bases). This CDR3 contains 11 residues. The ends were cut back, 7 bases at V and 5 bases at J, with 8 bases in the middle. CDR1 is ENHRY and CDR2 is SYGVKD in the germline V gene. CDR3 nucleotide sequence: TGTGCCATCACCCAGGGGACTGAAGCTTTCTTT. Its protein product is CAITQGTEAFF.

This clone came up a few times. The chain couples TRBV11-1 to TRBJ2-2; D unclear. From germline, CDR1 is SGHAT and CDR2 FQDESV (reference sequence). V lost 1 base, J lost 4 bases, and 7 bases lay in between. The CDR3 sequence is 14 residues long. CDR3 sequence: CASSLEVGTGELFF. DNA of the CDR3: TGTGCCAGCAGCTTAGAGGTTGGCACCGGGGAGCTGTTTTTT.

The chain recombines TRBV7-9 with TRBJ2-3, with D tentatively TRBD2 (6 bases). CDR1 and CDR2 from the germline V gene are SEHNR and FQNEAQ (reference sequence). This CDR3 contains 15 residues. V gave up 2 bases and J gave up 2 bases, with 11 bases separating them. CDR3 coding DNA: TGTGCCAGCAGCTTACGCGGGGTGGACACAGATACGCAGTATTTT. The encoded protein is CASSLRGVDTDTQYF.

The CDR3 reads CASSYSIRDRGRQYF. The CDR3 bases are TGTGCCAGCAGTTACTCGATTCGGGACAGGGGGCGACAGTACTTC. V is TRBV6-5 and J is TRBJ2-7, with 12 bases matching TRBD1. Germline lookup yields CDR1 MNHEY and CDR2 SVGAGI. The length of the CDR3 is 15 residues. With V trimmed by 0 bases and J by 10 bases, 7 bases remained unmatched.

This clone was found once. The chain joins TRBV10-2 to TRBJ1-4; D call uncertain. The germline V gene encodes CDR1 WSHSY and CDR2 SAAADI. The CDR3 sequence is 13 residues long. Trimming removed 2 bases at V and 14 bases at J, with 15 bases between. In DNA, the CDR3 is TGCGCCAGCAGTGAGGAGAGTTCCGGGCGGCTGTTTTTT. Its translation: CASSEESSGRLFF.

The CDR3 loop reads CASSPTRETYEQYF. The CDR3, as DNA: TGTGCCAGCAGCCCGACTAGGGAAACCTACGAGCAGTACTTC. The chain uses TRBV6-6 and TRBJ2-7, with D maybe TRBD2 (6 bases). Germline V gene data show CDR1 as MNHNY and CDR2 as SVGAGI (reference sequence). This CDR3 region has 14 residues. Deletions cut 6 bases from V and 2 bases from J, with 14 bases between.

This chain uses TRBV7-2 with TRBJ2-3, with 11 bases lining up with TRBD2. The germline V gene encodes CDR1 SGHTA and CDR2 FQGNSA. The CDR3 is 17 residues long. V was pared by 8 bases and J by 2 bases, with 12 bases of the junction left unmatched. The CDR3 loop is CASSLSPSGRPTDTQYF. CDR3 coding DNA: TGTGCCAGCTCCCTGTCGCCTAGCGGGAGGCCCACAGATACGCAGTATTTT.

The sample holds one count of this clone. The V gene is TRBV30, the J gene TRBJ2-6; D remains unclear. Germline CDR1 and CDR2: GTSNPN and SVGIG (reference sequence). V gave up 4 bases and J gave up 2 bases, with 0 bases separating them. The CDR3 contains 11 residues. CDR3 in DNA: TGTGCCTGGACTGGGGCCAACGTCCTGACTTTC. Translation gives CAWTGANVLTF.

In DNA, the CDR3 is TGCGCCAGCAGCCAACAGGCTAGCACAGATACGCAGTATTTT. The encoded protein is CASSQQASTDTQYF. V usage is TRBV4-3 and J usage is TRBJ2-3; D not certain. The germline V gene has CDR1 LGHNA and CDR2 YSLEER. V was clipped by 2 bases and J by 0 bases, with 6 bases between them. This CDR3 is 14 amino acids long.

The chain employs TRBV4-1 and TRBJ1-2, with 9 positions matching TRBD1. The junction had 7 bases not matched to a gene; V was cut back by 3 bases and J by 5 bases. The CDR3 totals 15 residues. Germline V gives CDR1 MGHRA, CDR2 YSYEKL. Written as DNA, the CDR3 is TGCGCCAGCAGCCACGGACAGGGGATATATTATGGCTACACCTTC. This encodes CASSHGQGIYYGYTF.